The T cell receptor (beta chain) described here comes from a study of CD4 T cells in relation to SARS-CoV-2 and coronaviruses. Overall study: After less than 11 days of antigen culture, PBMC TCR beta CDR3s were sequenced. Negative control cultures got HIV-1 Nef peptides or no peptide. The HLA restriction of the shared crossreactive spike epitopes was mapped.

About this clone: Its antigen is undetermined.

Germline V CDR1 and CDR2: LGHNT, FRNRAP. V dropped 0 bases and J dropped 0; count of bases not matched to a gene: 4. CDR3 size: 18 residues. TCRdb's table, derived via immunoSEQ multiplex PCR, lists solely in-frame clones and lacks some. This table has some 29,000 clones, about 70% appearing once. Unexposed donor CD4+ T cells date from about 2011-2018, before the COVID-19 pandemic. Isolation of CD4+ T cells took place after nine to ten days in culture. The receptor's source is a human donor in good health. The genes are TRBV12-5 and TRBJ2-7; 14 bases line up with TRBD2. Sequencing input: CD4+ T cells from PBMCs, cultured in vitro. The CDR3: CASGLVGLAGGSSYEQYF. In DNA form, the CDR3 reads TGTGCTAGTGGTTTGGTAGGACTAGCGGGAGGTTCCTCCTACGAGCAGTACTTC.